The 16 T cell receptor beta chains below were found in one sample sequenced in a study of cytomegalovirus exposure and HLA in healthy donors. The PCR was carried out with 60 Vbeta primers and 13 Jbeta primers. The table came from immunoSEQ multiplex PCR; TCRdb's copy has only in-frame clones and leaves some out. The sample yields fewer than 200,000 clones, 70% to 80% seen once. Sequenced material: PBMCs. These TCRs come from a man younger than 30 in good health and CMV-seropositive.

This rearrangement joins TRBV30 to TRBJ1-5; D unresolved. Germline-derived CDR1 and CDR2 are GTSNPN and SVGIG (reference sequence). The ends were cut back, 4 bases at V and 9 bases at J, with 13 bases in the middle. The CDR3 has 12 amino acids. The chain's CDR3 is CAWNLEVGPQHF. CDR3 bases: TGTGCCTGGAATTTGGAGGTGGGGCCCCAGCATTTT.

The chain is built from TRBV7-9 and TRBJ2-7; the D is unclear. The CDR3 length is 15 residues. The V end lost 1 base, the J end lost 0 bases, and 10 bases lay between the germline ends. Germline values: CDR1 SEHNR, CDR2 FQNEAQ (reference sequence). The DNA of the CDR3 is TGTGCCAGCAGCTTAGGGTTAGGAGACTCCTACGAGCAGTACTTC. It translates to CASSLGLGDSYEQYF.

The CDR3 DNA follows: TGTGCCAGCAGTGAAGTAGGGAGGGTGACGGAGACCCAGTACTTC. Its protein product is CASSEVGRVTETQYF. The J gene is TRBJ2-5, the V gene TRBV6-1, with 7 positions matching TRBD2. V shed 1 base, J shed 5 bases, and the junction held 7 bases outside the gene matches. CDR3 length: 15 amino acids. CDR1 is MNHNS, CDR2 SASEGT, per germline.

The rearrangement links TRBV9 to TRBJ1-1; tentatively, D is TRBD1 (5 bases). This CDR3 has 13 residues. The V gene's germline CDR1 is SGDLS and CDR2 YYNGEE. The V and J ends lost 3 bases and 6 bases respectively, with 12 bases between them. The CDR3 reads CASSGGGLAEAFF. The CDR3 DNA reads TGTGCCAGCAGCGGGGGGGGTTTGGCTGAAGCTTTCTTT.

J is TRBJ2-7 and V is TRBV6-1; 12 positions agree with TRBD2. The CDR3 is 16 residues long. The germline V gene encodes CDR1 MNHNS and CDR2 SASEGT. V was pared by 4 bases and J by 5 bases, with 9 bases of the junction left unmatched. The CDR3 DNA sequence: TGTGCCAGCAGTGCTCCGAGACTAGCGGGAGACGACGAGCAGTACTTC. Translation gives CASSAPRLAGDDEQYF.

V and J are TRBV7-2 and TRBJ2-5, with 8 bases lining up with TRBD2. TRBJ2-7 matches the DNA end more closely, so the J call is doubtful. Germline-derived CDR1 and CDR2 are SGHTA and FQGNSA. This CDR3 spans 15 amino acids. CDR3 loop: CASSPGLGLPYEQYF. CDR3 bases: TGTGCCAGCAGTCCGGGACTAGGCCTTCCGTACGAGCAGTACTTC.

V and J are TRBV2 and TRBJ2-7; D is perhaps TRBD2 (6 bases). This CDR3 comprises 15 residues. Trimming pared 1 base from V and 5 bases from J, leaving 15 bases between. Germline V gene sequence: CDR1 SNHLY, CDR2 FYNNEI. DNA for the CDR3: TGTGCCAGCAGTGAAGAACTAGCAGGTTGGGACGAGCAGTACTTC. Translation: CASSEELAGWDEQYF.

The chain uses TRBV5-1 and TRBJ2-1, with a possible D match to TRBD2 (6 bases). V was shortened by 2 bases and J by 8 bases, with 14 bases between the two germline ends. The CDR3 loop spans 14 amino acids. Per the germline V gene, CDR1 is SGHRS and CDR2 is YFSETQ. The chain's CDR3 is CASSFFGSSDEQFF. Here the CDR3 DNA reads TGCGCCAGCAGCTTTTTCGGGAGTTCCGATGAGCAGTTCTTC. The full variable domain, completed using reference TRBV5-1 and TRBJ2-1, is KAGVTQTPRYLIKTRGQQVTLSCSPISGHRSVSWYQQTPGQGLQFLFEYFSETQRNKGNFPGRFSGRQFSNSRSEMNVSTLELGDSALYLCASSFFGSSDEQFFGPGTRLTVL.

This clone was counted only a few times. The chain employs TRBV28 and TRBJ2-7, with TRBD1 matching 8 bases. Germline assignment: CDR1 MDHEN and CDR2 SYDVKM. J lost 4 bases, V lost 9 bases, and 5 bases had no gene match. The CDR3 is 12 residues long. CDR3 residues: CARRQGAYEQYF. In DNA, the CDR3 is TGTGCCAGGCGGCAGGGGGCATACGAGCAGTACTTC.

The genes are TRBV27 and TRBJ1-5, with TRBD1 as a possible D gene (5 bases). Germline CDR1 reads MNHEY; CDR2 reads SMNVEV (reference sequence). The germline V and J ends were trimmed by 3 bases and 3 bases, with 9 bases remaining between them. The CDR3 runs 14 residues. The CDR3, as DNA: TGTGCCAGCAGTTTGCGGGGCTACAATCAGCCCCAGCATTTT. Protein: CASSLRGYNQPQHF.

The chain employs TRBV6-6 and TRBJ2-1; 7 nucleotides match TRBD1. V lost 7 bases and J lost 8; bases outside the gene matches: 14. This CDR3 comprises 15 residues. Germline CDR1 MNHNY, CDR2 SVGAGI (reference sequence). The CDR3 DNA is TGTGCCAGCAAGGTGGGAGACAGGGTAATCGATGAGCAGTTCTTC. It is translated as CASKVGDRVIDEQFF.

The chain is built from TRBV7-2 and TRBJ1-1; tentatively, D is TRBD1 (5 bases). Trimming took 6 bases from V and 1 from J, leaving 9 bases between them. The germline V gene encodes CDR1 SGHTA and CDR2 FQGNSA. The CDR3 spans 13 residues. The CDR3 nucleotides are TGTGCCAGCAGGGAGGGGAGGAACACTGAAGCTTTCTTT. Amino acids: CASREGRNTEAFF.

This chain links TRBV13 with TRBJ2-3, with a weak D call TRBD1 (6 bases). Trimming stripped 2 bases from V and 4 bases from J, with 22 bases between. This CDR3 is built from 18 residues. CDR1 and CDR2 from the germline V gene are PRHDT and FYEKMQ (reference sequence). CDR3 DNA: TGTGCCAGCAGCTTATTCCCCTTACAGGGCTCCTATCCAGATACGCAGTATTTT. Its protein product is CASSLFPLQGSYPDTQYF.

The chain is built from TRBV5-4 and TRBJ2-3; no clear D gene. The length of the CDR3 is 12 residues. Germline-derived CDR1 and CDR2 are SGHNT and YYREEE (reference sequence). The germline V and J ends were trimmed by 2 bases and 5 bases, with 6 bases remaining between them. The chain's CDR3 is CASSLIGDTQYF. For the CDR3, the DNA is TGTGCCAGCAGCTTAATCGGAGATACGCAGTATTTT.

This chain uses TRBV30 with TRBJ2-7, with 12 bases that match TRBD1. The CDR3 is made up of 14 amino acids. V lost 4 bases to trimming and J lost 8 bases; unmatched junction nucleotides: 9. Germline V gene data show CDR1 as GTSNPN and CDR2 as SVGIG (reference sequence). The CDR3, as DNA: TGTGCCTGGACTCCCGGGACAGGGGGCAGAAAGCAGTACTTC. Its translation: CAWTPGTGGRKQYF.

Of note for this clone: An end of the junction differs from the germline gene, which may be a read error. V and J are TRBV5-4 and TRBJ2-4, with 8 positions matching TRBD1. CDR3 length: 14 residues. Germline V gene sequence: CDR1 SGHNT, CDR2 YYREEE (reference sequence). CDR3 sequence reads: CASSKDRAKNSQYF. As DNA, the CDR3 is TGTGCCAGCAGCAAGGACAGGGCCAAAAACAGTCAGTACTTC.